The clone carrying this TCR beta chain was counted once. Its matching antigen is unknown. This entry is derived from a study of blood T cells in healthy people across ages. A second roughly 6 to 11 cycle PCR used barcoded and J-beta primers. TCRdb analysed the 5' RACE reads with MiXCR anew, one entry per CDR3 protein. The sample consists of more than 650,000 distinct CDR3 sequences, 22% of them appearing once. Trimming pared 1 base from V and 8 bases from J, leaving 15 bases between. The germline gives CDR1 DFQATT, CDR2 SNEGSKA (reference sequence). The CDR3 has 14 amino acids. Overall study findings and caveats: A roughly linear fall in TCR beta diversity per million T cells was seen with increasing age. Naive T cell percentage showed a strong correlation with TCR beta diversity.

This clonotype originated in a man in his 70s in good health. The genes are TRBV20-1 and TRBJ2-1; D could derive from TRBD1 or TRBD2 (5 bases each). What was sequenced was blood. For the CDR3, the DNA is TGCAGTGCTAGAGCACTAGGGGCTAGGGATGAGCAGTTCTTC. It codes for CSARALGARDEQFF.